This TCR beta chain was sequenced during a study of T-cell reconstitution after alpha-beta-depleted transplantation in children. CDR1 is SGHRS and CDR2 is YFSETQ in the germline V gene. The CDR3 extends over 12 amino acids. V lost 4 bases and J lost 7, with 9 bases in between. Study-wide points: T-cell counts and diversity were attributed mostly to newly produced T cells one year after transplant. By about two months after transplant, alpha-beta T cells reportedly arose from several hundred graft clones that had expanded. Surviving recipient T cells and thymic progenitors produced the high day-60 TCRbeta diversity seen in some patients.

It was with unique molecular identifiers that the TCRbeta library was prepared. TCRdb reanalysed the PCR reads using MiXCR and keeps one entry per CDR3 protein. Altogether under 300,000 distinct CDR3 sequences are present, 9.5% to 13% being singletons, with the ten largest covering roughly a quarter. This clonotype was detected many times. Its antigen is not identified. The sequence was collected from a male patient between 2 and 15 years old who had a stem cell transplant for chronic granulomatous disease, so the T cells may come from the graft donor. Sample: peripheral blood, taken 180 days after TCRalphabeta/CD19-depleted stem cell transplant. The chain employs TRBV5-1 and TRBJ2-1; tentatively, D is TRBD2 (5 bases). The CDR3, as DNA: TGCGCCAGCAGCCGCGAGGGTAATGAGCAGTTCTTC. This translates into CASSREGNEQFF. The full variable domain, with the rest looked up from reference TRBV5-1 and TRBJ2-1, is KAGVTQTPRYLIKTRGQQVTLSCSPISGHRSVSWYQQTPGQGLQFLFEYFSETQRNKGNFPGRFSGRQFSNSRSEMNVSTLELGDSALYLCASSREGNEQFFGPGTRLTVL.